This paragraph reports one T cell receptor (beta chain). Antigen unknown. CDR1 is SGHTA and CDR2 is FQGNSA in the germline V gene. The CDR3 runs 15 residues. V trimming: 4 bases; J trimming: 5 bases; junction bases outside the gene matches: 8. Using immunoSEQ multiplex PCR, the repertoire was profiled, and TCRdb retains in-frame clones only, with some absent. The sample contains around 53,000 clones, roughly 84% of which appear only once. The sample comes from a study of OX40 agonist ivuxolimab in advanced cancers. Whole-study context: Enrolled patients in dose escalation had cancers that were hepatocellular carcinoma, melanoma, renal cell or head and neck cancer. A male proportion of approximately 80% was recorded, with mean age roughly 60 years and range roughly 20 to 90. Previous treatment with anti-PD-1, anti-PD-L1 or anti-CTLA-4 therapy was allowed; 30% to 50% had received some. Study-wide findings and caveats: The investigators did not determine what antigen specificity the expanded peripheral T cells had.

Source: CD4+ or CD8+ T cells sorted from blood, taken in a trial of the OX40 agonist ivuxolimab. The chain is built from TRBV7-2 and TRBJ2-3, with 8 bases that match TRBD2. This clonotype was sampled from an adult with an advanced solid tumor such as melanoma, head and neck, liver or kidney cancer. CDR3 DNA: TGTGCCAGCAGCTCTAGCGGACTAGCTAAAGATACGCAGTATTTT. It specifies CASSSSGLAKDTQYF. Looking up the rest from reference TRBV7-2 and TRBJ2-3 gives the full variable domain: GAGVSQSPSNKVTEKGKDVELRCDPISGHTALYWYRQSLGQGLEFLIYFQGNSAPDKSGLPSDRFSAERTGGSVSTLTIQRTQQEDSAVYLCASSSSGLAKDTQYFGPGTRLTVL.